The 9 T cell receptor beta chains reported below all come from one sample, sequenced in a study of blood T cells in healthy people across ages. It was with a sample-barcoded 5' primer and a J-beta primer mix that a second PCR of roughly 7 to 12 cycles was run. TCRdb used MiXCR to reprocess the 5' RACE reads, holding one entry per CDR3 protein. The sample holds over a million distinct CDR3 sequences; 25% are singletons and the top ten take around 0.75%. The same data also contributed to another study, on T cells of mothers and their children.

The sample was blood. The receptors derive from a girl aged 2 to 9 in good health.

This clonotype was picked up a small number of times. The J gene is TRBJ2-5, the V gene TRBV29-1; 8 nucleotides align to TRBD1. The end of the DNA fits TRBJ2-1 better, so the J call may be wrong. The length of the CDR3 is 13 residues. Germline loops: CDR1 SQVTM, CDR2 ANQGSEA. CDR3 sequence reads: CSVGRGRSGEQFF. The CDR3 coding sequence is TGCAGCGTAGGCAGGGGGCGTTCCGGTGAGCAGTTCTTC.

On this clonotype: The junction departs from germline at one end; a sequencing error may be responsible. The V gene is TRBV9, the J gene TRBJ2-7; D is unresolved. The germline V gene encodes CDR1 SGDLS and CDR2 YYNGEE. The CDR3 is made up of 12 amino acids. The CDR3 DNA is TGTGCCGGCAGCCATACCGAAAACGAGCAGTACTTC. Amino acids: CAGSHTENEQYF.

This clonotype has a handful of counts. The V gene is TRBV7-9, the J gene TRBJ2-1; 10 nucleotides agree with TRBD2. The DNA end is a closer match to TRBJ2-5, so the J assignment may be wrong. This CDR3 comprises 15 residues. Germline V lookup: CDR1 SEHNR, CDR2 FQNEAQ (reference sequence). The CDR3 nucleotides are TGTGCCAGCAGCTACGGACTAGCGGCATCGGAGACCCAGTACTTC. It codes for CASSYGLAASETQYF.

V is TRBV7-2 and J is TRBJ1-3; TRBD1 is a possible D gene (6 bases). There are 15 residues in the CDR3. The germline gives CDR1 SGHTA, CDR2 FQGNSA. V was clipped by 1 base and J by 3 bases, with 10 bases between them. The CDR3 coding sequence is TGTGCCAGCAGCTTAGGGGCAGGGGATGGAAACACCATATATTTT. It codes for CASSLGAGDGNTIYF.

The sample holds a few counts of this clonotype. The V call is TRBV28, the J call TRBJ2-3; 7 bases align to TRBD2. Germline assignment: CDR1 MDHEN and CDR2 SYDVKM. The CDR3 has 15 amino acids. Trimming removed 0 bases from V and 5 bases from J; junction bases left unmatched: 5. CDR3 protein: CASSLWGSGKDTQYF. In DNA, the CDR3 is TGTGCCAGCAGTTTATGGGGAAGCGGGAAAGATACGCAGTATTTT.

This clonotype occurred a few times. This chain links TRBV4-2 with TRBJ2-1, with 11 bases matching TRBD2. V shed 6 bases and J 7 bases; nucleotides not matched to a gene: 8. The CDR3 runs to 15 residues. The germline CDR1 and CDR2 sequences are LGHNA and YNFKEQ. The DNA for the CDR3 is TGTGCCAGCAGGGAAACTAGCGGGAGAGAAAATGAGCAGTTCTTC. The encoded protein is CASRETSGRENEQFF.

This clonotype showed up just a few times. The chain joins TRBV29-1 to TRBJ2-1, with D perhaps matching TRBD1 (6 bases). The germline V gene has CDR1 SQVTM and CDR2 ANQGSEA. V lost 7 bases to trimming and J lost 2 bases, with 12 bases between them. This CDR3 contains 13 residues. This CDR3 is CSAEGDTYNEQFF. The CDR3 DNA sequence: TGCAGCGCCGAAGGGGACACCTACAATGAGCAGTTCTTC.

The chain recombines TRBV11-2 with TRBJ2-1; 7 bases are a match to TRBD1. Trimming took 5 bases from V and 7 from J; bases not matched to a gene: 8. Looked up from germline, CDR1 is SGHAT and CDR2 is FQNNGV. CDR3 size: 14 residues. CDR3 residues: CASSTGQRDNEQFF. Written as DNA, the CDR3 is TGTGCCAGCAGCACGGGACAGCGCGATAATGAGCAGTTCTTC. Complete variable domain (other parts from reference TRBV11-2 and TRBJ2-1): EAGVAQSPRYKIIEKRQSVAFWCNPISGHATLYWYQQILGQGPKLLIQFQNNGVVDDSQLPKDRFSAERLKGVDSTLKIQPAKLEDSAVYLCASSTGQRDNEQFFGPGTRLTVL.

In its sample, this clonotype was seen a few times. V usage is TRBV29-1 and J usage is TRBJ2-3; D gene unclear. The germline gives CDR1 SQVTM, CDR2 ANQGSEA. Trimming left V 6 bases short and J 5 bases short, with 9 bases between. The CDR3 contains 11 residues. The CDR3 DNA reads as TGCAGCGTCGCCGATTTAGATACGCAGTATTTT. This codes for CSVADLDTQYF.